The TCR beta chain described here comes from a study of CD8 T cells in ankylosing spondylitis. Findings and limits, study-wide: Certain motif variants had earlier appeared in reactive arthritis synovial fluid and blood. Ankylosing spondylitis blood appeared to carry a characteristic TCR beta motif of several highly homologous variants. As for the disease-linked clones, they showed a CD8+ phenotype and occurred at relatively low frequencies in peripheral blood.

TCRdb reanalysed the 5' RACE reads using MiXCR and keeps one entry per CDR3 protein. The sample has 250,000 to 350,000 distinct CDR3 sequences; around 20% are singletons. V lost 6 bases and J lost 7, with 16 bases in between. CDR3 length: 12 amino acids. The germline V gene has CDR1 DFQATT and CDR2 SNEGSKA (reference sequence). Comments on this clonotype: As yet, its antigen is unknown.

J is TRBJ2-7 and V is TRBV20-1, with D perhaps TRBD1 (6 bases). The sample consisted of blood, either unsorted or a sorted T cell fraction (not recorded which). The clonotype originates from a female donor with ankylosing spondylitis or in good health (not recorded which). The CDR3 region is CSARSGAWEQYF. The CDR3 nucleotides read TGCAGTGCGAGATCAGGGGCGTGGGAGCAGTACTTC.